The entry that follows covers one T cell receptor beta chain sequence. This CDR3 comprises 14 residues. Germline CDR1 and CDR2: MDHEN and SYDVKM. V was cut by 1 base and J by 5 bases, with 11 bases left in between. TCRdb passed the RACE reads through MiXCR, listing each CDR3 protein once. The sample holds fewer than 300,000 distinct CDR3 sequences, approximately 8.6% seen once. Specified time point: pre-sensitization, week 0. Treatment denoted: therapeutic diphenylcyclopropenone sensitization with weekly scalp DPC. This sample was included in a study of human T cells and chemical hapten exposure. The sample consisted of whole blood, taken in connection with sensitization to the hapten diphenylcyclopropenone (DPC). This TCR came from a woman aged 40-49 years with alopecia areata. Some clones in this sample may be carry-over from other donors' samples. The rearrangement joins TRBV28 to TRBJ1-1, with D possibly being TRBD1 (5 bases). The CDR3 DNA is TGTGCCAGCAGTTTATATGGGGGGGAAACTGAAGCTTTCTTT. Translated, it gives CASSLYGGETEAFF. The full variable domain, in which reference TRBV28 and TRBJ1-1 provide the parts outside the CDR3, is DVKVTQSSRYLVKRTGEKVFLECVQDMDHENMFWYRQDPGLGLRLIYFSYDVKMKEKGDIPEGYSVSREKKERFSLILESASTNQTSMYLCASSLYGGETEAFFGQGTRLTVV.